This is a list of T cell receptor beta chains from one sample in a study of blood T cell repertoires in COVID-19. The repertoire was sequenced with immunoSEQ multiplex PCR; TCRdb's copy has only in-frame clones and lacks some. Of about 210,000 clones in the sample, just under 90% were seen once. The sample was PBMCs or T cells enriched from blood (not recorded which). Every receptor here comes from a man aged 25-45 years who had recovered from COVID-19. Each CDR3 is given with its conserved first and last residue.

CDR3aa | v_gene | len | j_gene
CASSGGQGRWTEAFF | TRBV25-1 | 15 | TRBJ1-1
CAWSVARVGTDTQYF | TRBV30 | 15 | TRBJ2-3
CASSPGQDEKLFF | TRBV18 | 13 | TRBJ1-4
CASTRSVGNQPQHF | TRBV2 | 14 | TRBJ1-5
CASSRNDSYQETQYF | TRBV7-9 | 15 | TRBJ2-5
CASSQSSKISFMNTEAFF | TRBV4-1 | 18 | TRBJ1-1
CASSRRDRGRLARYGYTF | TRBV19 | 18 | TRBJ1-2
CATSKDRGFHEQYF | TRBV15 | 14 | TRBJ2-7
CAWIADRGYGYTF | TRBV30 | 13 | TRBJ1-2
CASKNAGRASTGELFF | TRBV2 | 16 | TRBJ2-2
CASSFRRLYSYEQYF | TRBV28 | 15 | TRBJ2-7
CASSQELRTAVYYGYTF | TRBV4-3 | 17 | TRBJ1-2
CASSQVGPEESSYEQYF | TRBV4-2 | 17 | TRBJ2-7
CASRYGGGLGKDTQYF | TRBV6-2/TRBV6-3 | 16 | TRBJ2-3
CASSWTTGSKTGANVLTF | TRBV5-4 | 18 | TRBJ2-6
CASSTPGDNTQYF | TRBV9 | 13 | TRBJ2-3
CASSADRENQPQHF | TRBV19 | 14 | TRBJ1-5
CASSIRNLAGGQETQYF | TRBV19 | 17 | TRBJ2-5
CASSTTGGAGGYTF | TRBV19 | 14 | TRBJ1-2
CASSLLVTDHNEQFF | TRBV7-9 | 15 | TRBJ2-1
CASRRTVPGGYTF | TRBV28 | 13 | TRBJ1-2
CASSSLGGETQYF | TRBV11-3 | 13 | TRBJ2-5
CASSEGAGQPQHF | TRBV10-2 | 13 | TRBJ1-5
CATSTRDNQNNEQFF | TRBV15 | 15 | TRBJ2-1
CAISESGGPSYEQYF | TRBV10-3 | 15 | TRBJ2-7
CSVEKMGDRETQYF | TRBV29-1 | 14 | TRBJ2-5
CSAQGDNEQFF | TRBV20-1 | 11 | TRBJ2-1
CASSLVDGAGTDTQYF | TRBV7-2 | 16 | TRBJ2-3
CASSLQGAGETQYF | TRBV7-2 | 14 | TRBJ2-5
CASSRQVGYYEQYF | TRBV6-2/TRBV6-3 | 14 | TRBJ2-7
CASSKGHPFNYGYTF | TRBV21-1 | 15 | TRBJ1-2
CASSPRQGGGNEQFF | TRBV18 | 15 | TRBJ2-1
CSVGFGESTDTQYF | TRBV29-1 | 14 | TRBJ2-3
CASSAHSGSTDTQYF | TRBV9 | 15 | TRBJ2-3
CASSLRDRTNWVF | TRBV5-1 | 13 | TRBJ1-2
CASSKEMTDTQYF | TRBV7-2 | 13 | TRBJ2-3
CASSVAAGGLSGEQYF | TRBV9 | 16 | TRBJ2-7
CASSPGLALLADTQYF | TRBV5-4 | 16 | TRBJ2-3
CASSITGTGRGNEQFF | TRBV19 | 16 | TRBJ2-1
CASSLQDYEQYF | TRBV6-6 | 12 | TRBJ2-7
CASRTWTSGWGEKLFF | TRBV28 | 16 | TRBJ1-4
CASTTHQGAGEQYF | TRBV27 | 14 | TRBJ2-7
CAWSLEGDYGYTF | TRBV30 | 13 | TRBJ1-2
CASSHPAAPLHF | TRBV4-1 | 12 | TRBJ1-6
CASSTGGSIGNTIYF | TRBV19 | 15 | TRBJ1-3
CASSDGLAGYNEQFF | TRBV9 | 15 | TRBJ2-1